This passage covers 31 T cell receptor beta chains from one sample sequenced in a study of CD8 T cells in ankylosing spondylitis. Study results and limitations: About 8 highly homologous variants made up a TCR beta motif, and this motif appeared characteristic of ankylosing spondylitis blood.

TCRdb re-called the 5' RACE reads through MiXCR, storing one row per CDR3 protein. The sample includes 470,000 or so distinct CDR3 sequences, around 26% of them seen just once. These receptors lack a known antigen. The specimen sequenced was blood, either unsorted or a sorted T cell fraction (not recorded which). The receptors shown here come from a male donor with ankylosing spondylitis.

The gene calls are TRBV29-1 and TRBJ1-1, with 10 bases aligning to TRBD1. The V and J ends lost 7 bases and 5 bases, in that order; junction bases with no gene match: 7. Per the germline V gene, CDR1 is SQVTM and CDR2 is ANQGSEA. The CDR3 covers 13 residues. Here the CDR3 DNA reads TGCAGCGCCGAGACAGGGGGCGAGACTGAAGCTTTCTTT. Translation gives CSAETGGETEAFF. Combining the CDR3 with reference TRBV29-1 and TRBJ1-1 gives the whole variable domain SAVISQKPSRDICQRGTSLTIQCQVDSQVTMMFWYRQQPGQSLTLIATANQGSEATYESGFVIDKFPISRPNLTFSTLTVSNMSPEDSSIYLCSAETGGETEAFFGQGTRLTVV.

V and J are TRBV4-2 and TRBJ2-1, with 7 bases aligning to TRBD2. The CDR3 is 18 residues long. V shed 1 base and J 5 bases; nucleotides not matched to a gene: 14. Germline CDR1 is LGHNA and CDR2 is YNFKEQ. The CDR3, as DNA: TGTGCCAGCAGCCAAGCCTTAGCGGGTAGTTCTCCTAACAATGAGCAGTTCTTC. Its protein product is CASSQALAGSSPNNEQFF.

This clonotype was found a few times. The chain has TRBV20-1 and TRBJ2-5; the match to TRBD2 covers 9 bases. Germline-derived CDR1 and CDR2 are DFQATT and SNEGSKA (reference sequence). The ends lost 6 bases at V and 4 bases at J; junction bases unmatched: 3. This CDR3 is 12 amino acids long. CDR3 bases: TGCAGTGCGGGGCGGGAGGGAGAGACCCAGTACTTC. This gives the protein CSAGREGETQYF.

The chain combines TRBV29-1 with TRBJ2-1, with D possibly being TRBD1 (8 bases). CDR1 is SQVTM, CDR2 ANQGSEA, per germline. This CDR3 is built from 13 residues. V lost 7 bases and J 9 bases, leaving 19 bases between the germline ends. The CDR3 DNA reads TGCAGCGCGGGGGGTACAGGGGGAACTGAGCAGTTCTTC. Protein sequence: CSAGGTGGTEQFF.

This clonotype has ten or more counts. CDR3 region: CASSLWASSDEQFF. CDR3 sequence (DNA): TGTGCCAGCAGTTTATGGGCTAGTTCAGATGAGCAGTTCTTC. The chain joins TRBV12-3 or TRBV12-4 to TRBJ2-1; D is undetermined. Trimming cost V 2 bases and J 8 bases, with 13 bases left between them. This CDR3 region has 14 residues.

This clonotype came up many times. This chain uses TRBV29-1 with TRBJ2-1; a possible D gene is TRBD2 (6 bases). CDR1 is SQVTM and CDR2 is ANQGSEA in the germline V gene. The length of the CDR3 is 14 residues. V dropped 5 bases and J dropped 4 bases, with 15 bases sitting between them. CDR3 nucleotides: TGCAGCGTTCAACCCGGGAGTCTTTACAATGAGCAGTTCTTC. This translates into CSVQPGSLYNEQFF.

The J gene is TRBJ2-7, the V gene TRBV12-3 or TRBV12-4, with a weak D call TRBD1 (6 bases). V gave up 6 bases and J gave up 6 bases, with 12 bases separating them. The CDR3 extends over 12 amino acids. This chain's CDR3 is CASSSTGPEQYF. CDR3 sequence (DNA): TGTGCCAGCAGCTCTACAGGGCCCGAGCAGTACTTC.

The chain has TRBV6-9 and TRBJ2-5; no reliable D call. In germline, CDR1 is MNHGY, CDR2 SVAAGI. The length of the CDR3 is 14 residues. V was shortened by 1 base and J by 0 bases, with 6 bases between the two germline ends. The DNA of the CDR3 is TGTGCCAGCAGTTATTTCCGAGACCAAGAGACCCAGTACTTC. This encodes CASSYFRDQETQYF.

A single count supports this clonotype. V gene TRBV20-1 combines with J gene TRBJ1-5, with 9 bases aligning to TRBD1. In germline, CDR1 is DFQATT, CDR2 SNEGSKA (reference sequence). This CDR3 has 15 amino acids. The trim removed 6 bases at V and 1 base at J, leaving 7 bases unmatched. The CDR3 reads CSADRGGDSNQPQHF. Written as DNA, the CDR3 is TGCAGTGCGGACAGGGGAGGTGACAGCAATCAGCCCCAGCATTTT.

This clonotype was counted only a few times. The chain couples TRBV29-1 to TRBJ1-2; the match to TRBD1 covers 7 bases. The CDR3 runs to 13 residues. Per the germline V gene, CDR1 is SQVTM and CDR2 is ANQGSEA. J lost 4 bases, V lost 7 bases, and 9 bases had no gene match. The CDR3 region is CSGERQGGYGYTF. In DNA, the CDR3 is TGCAGCGGTGAGAGGCAGGGGGGCTATGGCTACACCTTC. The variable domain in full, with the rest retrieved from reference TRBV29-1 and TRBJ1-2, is SAVISQKPSRDICQRGTSLTIQCQVDSQVTMMFWYRQQPGQSLTLIATANQGSEATYESGFVIDKFPISRPNLTFSTLTVSNMSPEDSSIYLCSGERQGGYGYTFGSGTRLTVV.

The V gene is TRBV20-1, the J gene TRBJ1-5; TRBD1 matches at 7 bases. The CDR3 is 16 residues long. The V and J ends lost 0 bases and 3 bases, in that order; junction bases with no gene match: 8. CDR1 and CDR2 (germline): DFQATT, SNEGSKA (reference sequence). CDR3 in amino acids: CSARDRVGQTNQPQHF. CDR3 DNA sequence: TGCAGTGCTAGAGATCGAGTGGGACAGACCAATCAGCCCCAGCATTTT.

The CDR3 DNA is TGCGCCAGCAGCAGCACAGGGGCCGAAGATGGCTACACCTTC. This encodes CASSSTGAEDGYTF. This rearrangement joins TRBV5-1 to TRBJ1-2; TRBD1 matches at 7 bases. The CDR3 sequence is 14 residues long. The V gene end was trimmed by 4 bases and the J gene end by 6 bases; junction bases not matched to a gene: 9. In germline, CDR1 is SGHRS, CDR2 YFSETQ.

The CDR3 region has the DNA TGCAGTGCTAGAGATTTCAGAGGTGGTCCCTACTCACCCCTCCACTTT. This gives the protein CSARDFRGGPYSPLHF. The chain couples TRBV20-1 to TRBJ1-6; D gene ambiguous. CDR3 size: 16 residues. V was trimmed by 0 bases and J by 10 bases, leaving 19 bases between them. Germline V gene lookup returns CDR1 DFQATT and CDR2 SNEGSKA (reference sequence).

The CDR3 DNA reads as TGTGCCAGCACCGGGGGCCAGTTCTACGAGCAGTACGTC. Its protein is CASTGGQFYEQYV. The chain links TRBV2 to TRBJ2-7, with D perhaps given as TRBD1 or TRBD2 (6 bases each). CDR3 length: 13 amino acids. Germline V gene lookup returns CDR1 SNHLY and CDR2 FYNNEI. The ends were cut back, 7 bases at V and 3 bases at J, with 13 bases in the middle.

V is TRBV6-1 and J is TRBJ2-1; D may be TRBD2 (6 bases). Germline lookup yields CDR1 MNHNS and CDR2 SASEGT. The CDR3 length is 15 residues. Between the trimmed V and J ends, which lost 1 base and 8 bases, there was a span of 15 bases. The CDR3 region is CASSEERVRGDEQFF. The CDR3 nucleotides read TGTGCCAGCAGTGAAGAGCGGGTCCGAGGAGATGAGCAGTTCTTC.

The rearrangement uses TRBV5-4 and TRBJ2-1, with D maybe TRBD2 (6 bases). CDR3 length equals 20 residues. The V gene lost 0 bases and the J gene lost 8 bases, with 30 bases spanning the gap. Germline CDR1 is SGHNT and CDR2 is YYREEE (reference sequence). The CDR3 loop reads CASSLGNVGVTPTSGDEQFF. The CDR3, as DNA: TGTGCCAGCAGCTTGGGGAATGTAGGGGTTACTCCGACTAGTGGCGATGAGCAGTTCTTC.

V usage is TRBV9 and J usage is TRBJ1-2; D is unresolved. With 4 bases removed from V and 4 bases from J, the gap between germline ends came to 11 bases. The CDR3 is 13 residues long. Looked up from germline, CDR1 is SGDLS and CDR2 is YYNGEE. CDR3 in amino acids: CASSSRSTYGYTF. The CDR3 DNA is TGTGCCAGCAGCTCCCGGTCCACCTATGGCTACACCTTC.

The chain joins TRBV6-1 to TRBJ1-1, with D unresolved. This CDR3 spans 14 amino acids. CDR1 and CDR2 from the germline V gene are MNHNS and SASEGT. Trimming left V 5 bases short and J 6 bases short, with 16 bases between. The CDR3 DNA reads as TGTGCCAGCAGTCCGTATCCTAGGAGGGCTGAAGCTTTCTTT. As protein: CASSPYPRRAEAFF.

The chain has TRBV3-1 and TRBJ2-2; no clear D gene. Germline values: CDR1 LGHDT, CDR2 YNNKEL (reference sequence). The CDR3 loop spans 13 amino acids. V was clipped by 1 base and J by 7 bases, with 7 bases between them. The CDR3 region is CASSQVIGGELFF. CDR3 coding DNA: TGTGCCAGCAGCCAAGTAATTGGCGGGGAGCTGTTTTTT.

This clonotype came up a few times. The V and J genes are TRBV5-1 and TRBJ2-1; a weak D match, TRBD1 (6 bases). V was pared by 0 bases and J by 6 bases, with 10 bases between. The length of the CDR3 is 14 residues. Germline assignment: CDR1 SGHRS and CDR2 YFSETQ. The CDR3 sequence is CASSLAQGRNEQFF. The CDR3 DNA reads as TGCGCCAGCAGCTTGGCCCAGGGGCGCAATGAGCAGTTCTTC.

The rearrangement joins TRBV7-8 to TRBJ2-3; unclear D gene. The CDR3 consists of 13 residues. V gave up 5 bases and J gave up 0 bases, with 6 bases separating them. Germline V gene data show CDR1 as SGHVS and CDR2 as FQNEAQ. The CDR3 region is CASSIGSTDTQYF. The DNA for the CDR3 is TGTGCCAGCAGCATAGGGAGCACAGATACGCAGTATTTT.

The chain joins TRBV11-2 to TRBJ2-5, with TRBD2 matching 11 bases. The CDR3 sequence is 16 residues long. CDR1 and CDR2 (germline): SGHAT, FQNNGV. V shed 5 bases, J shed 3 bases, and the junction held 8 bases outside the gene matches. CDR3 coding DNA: TGTGCCAGCAGCCCAGGGACTAGCGGCCCTGAAGAGACCCAGTACTTC. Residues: CASSPGTSGPEETQYF.

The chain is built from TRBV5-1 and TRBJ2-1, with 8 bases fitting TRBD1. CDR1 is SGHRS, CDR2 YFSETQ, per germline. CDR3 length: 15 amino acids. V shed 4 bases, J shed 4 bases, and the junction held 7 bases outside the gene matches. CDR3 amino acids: CASSRGGQGYNEQFF. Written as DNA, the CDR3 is TGCGCCAGCAGCCGTGGCGGACAGGGATACAATGAGCAGTTCTTC. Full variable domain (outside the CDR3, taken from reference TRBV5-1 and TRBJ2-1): KAGVTQTPRYLIKTRGQQVTLSCSPISGHRSVSWYQQTPGQGLQFLFEYFSETQRNKGNFPGRFSGRQFSNSRSEMNVSTLELGDSALYLCASSRGGQGYNEQFFGPGTRLTVL.

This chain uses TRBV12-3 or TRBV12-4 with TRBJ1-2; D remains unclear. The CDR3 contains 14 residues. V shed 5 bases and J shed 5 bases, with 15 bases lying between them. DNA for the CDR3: TGTGCCAGCAGTCCCGCCGGGCGGCTGTATGGCTACACCTTC. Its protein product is CASSPAGRLYGYTF.

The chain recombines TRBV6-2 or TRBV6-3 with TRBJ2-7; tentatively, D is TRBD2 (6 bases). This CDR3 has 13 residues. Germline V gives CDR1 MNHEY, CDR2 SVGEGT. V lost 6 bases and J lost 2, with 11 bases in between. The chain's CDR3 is CASRSAGTYEQYF. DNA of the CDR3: TGTGCCAGCAGATCGGCGGGAACCTACGAGCAGTACTTC.

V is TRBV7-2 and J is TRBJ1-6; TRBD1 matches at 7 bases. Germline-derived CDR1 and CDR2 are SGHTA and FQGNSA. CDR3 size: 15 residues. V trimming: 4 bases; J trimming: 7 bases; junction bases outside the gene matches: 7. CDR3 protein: CASSSEGQRNSPLHF. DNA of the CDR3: TGTGCCAGCAGCTCAGAGGGACAGAGAAATTCACCCCTCCACTTT.

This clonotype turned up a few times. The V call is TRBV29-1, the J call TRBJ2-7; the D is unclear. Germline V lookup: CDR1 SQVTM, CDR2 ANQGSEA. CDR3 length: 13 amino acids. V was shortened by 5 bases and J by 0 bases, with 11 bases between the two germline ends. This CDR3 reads CSVPLRSSYEQYF. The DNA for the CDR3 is TGCAGCGTTCCACTTAGGAGCTCCTACGAGCAGTACTTC.

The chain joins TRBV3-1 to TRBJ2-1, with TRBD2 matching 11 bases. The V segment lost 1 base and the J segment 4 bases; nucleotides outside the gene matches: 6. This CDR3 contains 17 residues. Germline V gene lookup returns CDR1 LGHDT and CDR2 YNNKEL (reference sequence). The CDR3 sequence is CASSQASGRRYYNEQFF. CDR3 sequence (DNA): TGTGCCAGCAGCCAAGCTAGCGGGAGGAGATATTACAATGAGCAGTTCTTC.

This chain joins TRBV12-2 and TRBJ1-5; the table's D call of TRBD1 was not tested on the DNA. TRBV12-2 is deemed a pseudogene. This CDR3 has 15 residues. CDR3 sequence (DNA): TGTGCAAGTCGCGTTAGACAGGGCGGCAATCAGCCCCAGCATTTT. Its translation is CASRVRQGGNQPQHF.

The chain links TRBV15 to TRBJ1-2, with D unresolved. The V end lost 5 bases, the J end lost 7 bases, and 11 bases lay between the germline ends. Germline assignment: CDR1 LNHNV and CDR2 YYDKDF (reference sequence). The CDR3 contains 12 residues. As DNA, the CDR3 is TGTGCCACCAGCCCGCCGGGTCGTGGCTACACCTTC. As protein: CATSPPGRGYTF.

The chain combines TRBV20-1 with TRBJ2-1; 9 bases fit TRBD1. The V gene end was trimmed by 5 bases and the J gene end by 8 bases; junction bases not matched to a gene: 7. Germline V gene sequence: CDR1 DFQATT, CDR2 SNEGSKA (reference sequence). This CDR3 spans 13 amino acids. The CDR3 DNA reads TGCAGTGCTCCGGGACAGGGAGTAGATGAGCAGTTCTTC. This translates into CSAPGQGVDEQFF.